The TCR beta chain under discussion was sequenced for a study of blood T cells in healthy people across ages. PBMCs, at least 7 million per sample, were isolated. Findings of the study overall: With donor CMV status unknown, expanded clonotype changes were possibly confounded.

Sample-barcoded 5' priming and a J-beta primer mix drove a second PCR of roughly 7 to 11 cycles. A single record per CDR3 protein comes from TCRdb applying MiXCR to the 5' RACE reads. The sample has fewer than 2,000,000 distinct CDR3 sequences, 34% seen once. In germline, CDR1 is SGDLS, CDR2 YYNGEE. V dropped 2 bases and J dropped 8 bases, with 8 bases sitting between them. The CDR3 has 12 amino acids. This clonotype was seen a single time. As yet, its antigen is unknown. The source of this sequence is a woman aged 30 to 39 in good health. The sample taken for sequencing was blood. The rearrangement uses TRBV9 and TRBJ2-1; TRBD2 might be the D (6 bases). CDR3 residues: CASSVEGHEQFF. The CDR3 nucleotides read TGTGCCAGCAGCGTGGAGGGGCATGAGCAGTTCTTC.